The entry that follows covers one T cell receptor beta chain sequence. The sample originates from a study of T cell repertoires in cytomegalovirus infection. The CDR3 totals 14 residues. The trim removed 1 base at V and 7 bases at J, leaving 8 bases unmatched. Germline assignment: CDR1 GTSNPN and CDR2 SVGIG (reference sequence). Using its own MiXCR run on the reads, TCRdb lists one record per CDR3 protein. The top ten clones hold 3.5% to 4.5% of a sample with fewer than 350,000 distinct CDR3 sequences, more than 8% of them seen once. The sequence derives from a human donor in good health (CMV status not recorded). Some clones in this sample may be carry-over from other donors' samples. The rearrangement uses TRBV30 and TRBJ1-1; TRBD1 matches at 8 bases. Source material: PBMCs. CDR3 sequence (DNA): TGTGCCTGGAGTGAGGACAGGGTGGCCAATGAAGCTTTCTTT. As protein: CAWSEDRVANEAFF.